The entry that follows covers one T cell receptor beta chain sequence. This receptor's antigen is unknown. Nothing much larger sits one base from this clone, and base qualities are not available. One collaborating source in Seattle enrolled patients while the patients were actively infected and followed the patients over time throughout the course of disease. The collaborating institutions used their own protocols to collect whole blood in K2EDTA tubes. For TCRbeta analysis, collaborators shipped samples as frozen whole blood, isolated PBMCs, or DNA extracted from either of those sample types. This entry is derived from a study of blood T cell repertoires in COVID-19 (TCRdb year 2020). About the study as a whole: Samples covering the acute and convalescent phases of COVID-19 were provided by collaborators in the United States, Italy and Spain. The material from the prospective study consisted of cDNA or gDNA derived from T cells, B-cell-depleted T cells, or PBMCs. Subjects who had been exposed to COVID-19, were actively infected with it, or had recovered from it provided the deeply sampled blood TCRbeta repertoires that made up the dataset. A freely available public database, intended as a resource for researchers studying the immune response to SARS-CoV-2, is where the repertoires were released. The samples were drawn from the first 160 participants of the ongoing ImmuneRACE study and from under 1,500 subjects provided by 6 global collaborators. Nearly every sample came with metadata listing a de-identified subject ID, COVID-19 status, age in years and sex. Where available, HLA class I and class II types were obtained from metadata supplied by the sample provider rather than from assay-based typing. The research as a whole found: The quantity of clinical and demographic metadata differed by source and by participant and was supplied without curation.

TCRbeta CDR3 regions were amplified from genomic DNA using the immunoSEQ Assay, a bias-controlled multiplex PCR. The original pipeline was this. Within the assay, amplification of reference gene primers was used to estimate how many nucleated cells each sample contained. To quantify the absolute abundance of each unique TCRbeta CDR3 rearrangement, sequence reads were collapsed and filtered. For each sample, productive Simpson clonality was calculated as the square root of Simpson's diversity index across productive rearrangements. In TCRdb, the immuneACCESS table is reduced to in-frame sequences with V and J assigned. These tables do not hold every clone; where another copy was compared, an unresolved V gene accounts for under half, and the others remain unexplained. For V, J and clone size, that table is used; D and trimming come from the DNA. For this sample there are 270,000 or so clones; approximately 88% appear just once. Of the sample, over 1.3% is held by the ten largest clones.

Germline trimming: 7 bases from V, 5 bases from J; junction bases outside gene matches: 9. From its cysteine to its phenylalanine, the CDR3 spans 14 amino acids. Of the read, only the CDR3 DNA is kept; its 42 bases are in frame from base 1. CDR1 and CDR2 are drawn from the germline V gene (reference sequence): LNHDA, SQIVND. Specimen: peripheral blood. The chain links TRBV19 with TRBJ1-1, and TRBD1 matches 8 of the central bases. The TCR comes from a human donor with COVID-19, enrolled during active disease. The donor label of this sample is uncertain. The nucleotides read TGTGCCAGTACCCTCACAGGGGGAAGGACTGAAGCTTTCTTT. Translated, it reads CASTLTGGRTEAFF.